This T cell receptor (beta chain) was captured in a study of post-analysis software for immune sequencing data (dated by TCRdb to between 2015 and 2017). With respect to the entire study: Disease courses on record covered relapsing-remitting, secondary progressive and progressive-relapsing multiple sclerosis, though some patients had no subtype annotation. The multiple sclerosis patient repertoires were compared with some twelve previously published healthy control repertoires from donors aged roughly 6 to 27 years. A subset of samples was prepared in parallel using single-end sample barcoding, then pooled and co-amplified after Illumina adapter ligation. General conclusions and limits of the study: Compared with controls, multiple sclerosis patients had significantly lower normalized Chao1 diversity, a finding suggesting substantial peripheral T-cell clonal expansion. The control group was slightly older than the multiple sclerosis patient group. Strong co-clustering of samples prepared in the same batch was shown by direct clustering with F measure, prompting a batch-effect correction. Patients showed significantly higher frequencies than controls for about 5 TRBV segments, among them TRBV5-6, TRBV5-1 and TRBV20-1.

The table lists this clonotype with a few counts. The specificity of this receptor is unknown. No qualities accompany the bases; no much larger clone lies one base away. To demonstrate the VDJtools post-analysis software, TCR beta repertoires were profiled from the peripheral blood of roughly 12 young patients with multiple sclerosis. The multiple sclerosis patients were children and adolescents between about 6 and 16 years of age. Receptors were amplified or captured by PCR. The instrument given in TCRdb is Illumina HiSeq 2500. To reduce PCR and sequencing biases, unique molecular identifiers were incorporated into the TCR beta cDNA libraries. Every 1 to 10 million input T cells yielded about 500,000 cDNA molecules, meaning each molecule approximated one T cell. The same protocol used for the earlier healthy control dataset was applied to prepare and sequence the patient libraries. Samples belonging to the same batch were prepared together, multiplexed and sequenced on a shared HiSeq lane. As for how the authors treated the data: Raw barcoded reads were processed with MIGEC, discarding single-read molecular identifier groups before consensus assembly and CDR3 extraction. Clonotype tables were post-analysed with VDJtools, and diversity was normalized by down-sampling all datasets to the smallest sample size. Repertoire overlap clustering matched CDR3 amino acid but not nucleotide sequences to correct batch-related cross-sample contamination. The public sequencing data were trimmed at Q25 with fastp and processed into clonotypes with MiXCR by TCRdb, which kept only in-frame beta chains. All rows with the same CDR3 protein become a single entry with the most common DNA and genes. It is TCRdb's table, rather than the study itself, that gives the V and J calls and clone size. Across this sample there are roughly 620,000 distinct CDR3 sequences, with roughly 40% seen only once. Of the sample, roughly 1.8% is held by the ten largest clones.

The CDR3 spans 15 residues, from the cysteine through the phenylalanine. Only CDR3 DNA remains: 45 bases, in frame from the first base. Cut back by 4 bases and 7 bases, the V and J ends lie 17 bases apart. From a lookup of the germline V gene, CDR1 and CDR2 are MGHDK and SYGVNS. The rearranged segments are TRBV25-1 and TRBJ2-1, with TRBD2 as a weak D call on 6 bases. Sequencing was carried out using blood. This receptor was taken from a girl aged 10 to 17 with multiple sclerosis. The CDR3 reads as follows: CASSGGLTFRNEQFF. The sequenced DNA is TGTGCCAGCAGTGGGGGACTGACATTCCGGAATGAGCAGTTCTTC.